These 8 T cell receptor beta chains share one sample of origin, sequenced in a study of molecular identifiers for immune sequencing clone quantification. TCRdb processed the PCR reads anew with MiXCR; each CDR3 protein has one entry. The sample has approximately 670,000 distinct CDR3 sequences, 15% to 20% seen once. Sequencing was performed on naive CD8+ T cells from blood, with Jurkat cell RNA spiked in. The subset denotes: FACS-sorted CD8+CD4-CCR7+CD45RA+ naive T cells. The receptors come from a human donor in good health. Some libraries in this study had Jurkat cell RNA spiked in.

This clonotype was picked up one time. This may come from a read error, since a much larger clone is one base off. The chain links TRBV11-2 to TRBJ2-7; 7 bases are a match to TRBD2. Germline CDR1 SGHAT, CDR2 FQNNGV. The CDR3 length is 18 residues. V was pared by 1 base and J by 2 bases, with 14 bases of the junction left unmatched. CDR3 nucleotide sequence: TGTGCCAGCAGCTTAGTTGTTAGCGGACTAGTGTCAGCCTACGAGCAGTACTTC. Translating gives CASSLVVSGLVSAYEQYF.

The V gene is TRBV4-3, the J gene TRBJ2-7; 8 positions match TRBD1. J lost 3 bases, V lost 0 bases, and 7 bases had no gene match. The CDR3 loop spans 16 amino acids. Germline CDR1 and CDR2: LGHNA and YSLEER. The DNA for the CDR3 is TGCGCCAGCAGCCAAGATGGTGGACAGGGCCGCTACGAGCAGTACTTC. Translation gives CASSQDGGQGRYEQYF.

Comments on this clonotype: Possible read error: a much larger clone is one base away. This rearrangement joins TRBV19 to TRBJ2-3; TRBD1 matches at 8 bases. Germline CDR1 is LNHDA and CDR2 is SQIVND (reference sequence). The length of the CDR3 is 13 residues. The CDR3 here is CASSNGGTGTQYF. The CDR3 DNA sequence: TGTGCCAGTAGTAACGGTGGGACAGGTACGCAGTATTTT. The full variable domain, with the rest looked up from reference TRBV19 and TRBJ2-3, is DGGITQSPKYLFRKEGQNVTLSCEQNLNHDAMYWYRQDPGQGLRLIYYSQIVNDFQKGDIAEGYSVSREKKESFPLTVTSAQKNPTAFYLCASSNGGTGTQYFGPGTRLTVL.

In its sample, this clonotype was seen many times. J is TRBJ2-5 and V is TRBV5-1; 12 positions match TRBD1. V dropped 0 bases and J dropped 6; count of bases not matched to a gene: 9. Germline assignment: CDR1 SGHRS and CDR2 YFSETQ. The CDR3 covers 17 residues. CDR3 coding DNA: TGCGCCAGCAGCTTGGATGCCGGGGACAGGGGGCGGCAGACCCAGTACTTC. This gives the protein CASSLDAGDRGRQTQYF.

Of note for this clonotype: A clone one base away is much larger, so this may be a read error. This sequence joins TRBV7-2 and TRBJ2-1; 8 bases fit TRBD2. CDR1 and CDR2 (germline): SGHTA, FQGNSA. This CDR3 comprises 15 residues. The ends lost 4 bases at V and 2 bases at J; junction bases unmatched: 4. The CDR3 DNA follows: TGTGCCAGCAGCTCCCGAGCGGGGGCCTACAATGAGCAGTTCTTC. Residues: CASSSRAGAYNEQFF.

The rearrangement links TRBV19 to TRBJ2-1; D perhaps matches TRBD1 (5 bases). The CDR3 is 16 amino acids. Trimming took off 4 bases at V and 8 bases at J, with 21 bases between the two ends. Germline lookup yields CDR1 LNHDA and CDR2 SQIVND (reference sequence). The CDR3 region is CASSTSTPTRGYEQFF. CDR3 DNA sequence: TGTGCCAGTAGTACCTCCACACCGACAAGGGGTTATGAGCAGTTCTTC.

This clonotype was detected many times. This chain joins TRBV29-1 and TRBJ1-1, with D possibly TRBD1 on 5 matching bases. V lost 8 bases and J 0 bases, leaving 13 bases between the germline ends. The CDR3 covers 13 residues. Germline lookup yields CDR1 SQVTM and CDR2 ANQGSEA. The CDR3 reads CSTNRQLNTEAFF. CDR3 in DNA: TGCAGCACGAATCGACAGCTGAACACTGAAGCTTTCTTT.

A note on this clonotype: A read error may be the cause here, since a much bigger clone is one base away. The chain recombines TRBV5-6 with TRBJ2-7, with D perhaps matching TRBD1 (6 bases). The CDR3 totals 15 residues. Germline V gives CDR1 SGHDT, CDR2 YYEEEE. The ends were cut back, 0 bases at V and 5 bases at J, with 15 bases in the middle. CDR3 DNA: TGTGCCAGCAGCTTGGCCGGGACAAACGACCACGAGCAGTACTTC. It specifies CASSLAGTNDHEQYF.